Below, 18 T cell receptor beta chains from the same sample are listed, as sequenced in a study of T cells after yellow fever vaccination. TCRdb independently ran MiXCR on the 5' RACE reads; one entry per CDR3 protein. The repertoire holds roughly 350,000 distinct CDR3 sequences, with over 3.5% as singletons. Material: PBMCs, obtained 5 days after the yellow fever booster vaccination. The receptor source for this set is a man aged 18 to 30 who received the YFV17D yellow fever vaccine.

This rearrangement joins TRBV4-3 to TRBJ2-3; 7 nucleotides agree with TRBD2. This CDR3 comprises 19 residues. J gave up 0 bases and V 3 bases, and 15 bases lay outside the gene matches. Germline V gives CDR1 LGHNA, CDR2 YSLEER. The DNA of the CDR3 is TGCGCCAGCAGCCATCCCACTAGCGCTGAACCCCGAAGCACAGATACGCAGTATTTT. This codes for CASSHPTSAEPRSTDTQYF.

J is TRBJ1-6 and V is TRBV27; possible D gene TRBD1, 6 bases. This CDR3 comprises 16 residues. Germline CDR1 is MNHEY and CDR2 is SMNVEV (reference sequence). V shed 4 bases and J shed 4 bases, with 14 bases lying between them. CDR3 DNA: TGTGCCAGCAGTTCTTGGACAGCGCCTTATAATTCACCCCTCCACTTT. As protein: CASSSWTAPYNSPLHF.

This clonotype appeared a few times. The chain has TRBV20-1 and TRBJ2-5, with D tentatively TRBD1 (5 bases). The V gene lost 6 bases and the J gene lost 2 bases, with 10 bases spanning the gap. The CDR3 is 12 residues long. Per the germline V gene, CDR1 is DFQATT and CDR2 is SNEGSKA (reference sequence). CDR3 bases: TGCAGTGCCTTACGACAGCAAGAGACCCAGTACTTC. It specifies CSALRQQETQYF.

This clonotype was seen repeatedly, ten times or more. Here the CDR3 DNA reads TGTGCCACCGGTAAGGAGGTCGCAGATACGCAGTATTTT. Translating gives CATGKEVADTQYF. The V call is TRBV24-1, the J call TRBJ2-3; D may be TRBD2 (5 bases). The V gene's germline CDR1 is KGHDR and CDR2 SFDVKD. CDR3 size: 13 residues. V lost 9 bases to trimming and J lost 4 bases, with 13 bases between them.

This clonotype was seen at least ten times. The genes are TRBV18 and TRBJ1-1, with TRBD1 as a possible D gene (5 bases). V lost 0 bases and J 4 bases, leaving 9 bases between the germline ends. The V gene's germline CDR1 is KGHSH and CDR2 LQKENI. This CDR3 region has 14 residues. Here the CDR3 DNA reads TGTGCCAGCTCACCACCCGGGGCCCTCACTGAAGCTTTCTTT. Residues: CASSPPGALTEAFF. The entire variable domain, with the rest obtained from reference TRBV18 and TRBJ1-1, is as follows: NAGVMQNPRHLVRRRGQEARLRCSPMKGHSHVYWYRQLPEEGLKFMVYLQKENIIDESGMPKERFSAEFPKEGPSILRIQQVVRGDSAAYFCASSPPGALTEAFFGQGTRLTVV.

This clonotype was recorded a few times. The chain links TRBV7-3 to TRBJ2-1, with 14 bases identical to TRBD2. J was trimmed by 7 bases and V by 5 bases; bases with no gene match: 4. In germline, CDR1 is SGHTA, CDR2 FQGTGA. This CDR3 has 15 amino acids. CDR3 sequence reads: CASSIGTSGGNEQFF. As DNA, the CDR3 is TGTGCCAGCAGCATCGGGACTAGCGGGGGTAATGAGCAGTTCTTC.

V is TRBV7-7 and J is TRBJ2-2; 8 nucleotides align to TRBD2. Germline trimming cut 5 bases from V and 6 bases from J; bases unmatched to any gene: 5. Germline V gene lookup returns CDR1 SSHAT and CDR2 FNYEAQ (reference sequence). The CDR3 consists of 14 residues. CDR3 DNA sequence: TGTGCCAGCAGCATCCCCGGGGGGGCCGGGGAGCTGTTTTTT. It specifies CASSIPGGAGELFF.

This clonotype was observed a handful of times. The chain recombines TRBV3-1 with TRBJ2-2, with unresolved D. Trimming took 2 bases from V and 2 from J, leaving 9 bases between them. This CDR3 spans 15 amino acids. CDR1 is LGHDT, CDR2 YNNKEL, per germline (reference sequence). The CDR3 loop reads CASSQLDANTGELFF. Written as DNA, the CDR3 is TGTGCCAGCAGCCAACTGGACGCTAACACCGGGGAGCTGTTTTTT.

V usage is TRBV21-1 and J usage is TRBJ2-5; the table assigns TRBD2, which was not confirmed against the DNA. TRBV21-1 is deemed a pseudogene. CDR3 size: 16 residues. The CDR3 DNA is TGTGCCAGCAGCAAAGTCATAGGACTGCCTATGGAGACCCAGTACTTC. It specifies CASSKVIGLPMETQYF.

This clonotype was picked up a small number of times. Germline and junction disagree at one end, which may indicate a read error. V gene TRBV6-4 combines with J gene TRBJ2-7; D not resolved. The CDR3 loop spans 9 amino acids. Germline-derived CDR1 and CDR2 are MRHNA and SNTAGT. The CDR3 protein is CASRAAQNF. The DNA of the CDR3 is TGTGCCAGCAGGGCGGCCCAAAACTTC.

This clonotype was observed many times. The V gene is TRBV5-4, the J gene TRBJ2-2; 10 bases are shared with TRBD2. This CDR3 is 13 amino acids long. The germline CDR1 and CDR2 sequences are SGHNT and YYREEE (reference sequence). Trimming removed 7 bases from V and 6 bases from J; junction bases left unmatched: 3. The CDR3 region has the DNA TGTGCCAGCTGGAGCGGGGGGGCCGGGGAGCTGTTTTTT. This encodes CASWSGGAGELFF.

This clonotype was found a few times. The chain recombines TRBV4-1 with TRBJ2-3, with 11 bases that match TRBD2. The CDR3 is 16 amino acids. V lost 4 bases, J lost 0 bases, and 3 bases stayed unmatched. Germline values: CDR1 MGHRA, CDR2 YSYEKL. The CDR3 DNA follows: TGCGCCAGCAGCCGATCTAGCGGGGGGAGCACAGATACGCAGTATTTT. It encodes CASSRSSGGSTDTQYF.

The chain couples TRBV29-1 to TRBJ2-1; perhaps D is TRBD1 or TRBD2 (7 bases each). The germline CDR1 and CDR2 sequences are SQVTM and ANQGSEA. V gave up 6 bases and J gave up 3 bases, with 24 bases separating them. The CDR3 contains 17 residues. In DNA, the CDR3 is TGCAGCGTCCTGTTGAGGCCCCAGGGGGGGAGCTACAATGAGCAGTTCTTC. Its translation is CSVLLRPQGGSYNEQFF.

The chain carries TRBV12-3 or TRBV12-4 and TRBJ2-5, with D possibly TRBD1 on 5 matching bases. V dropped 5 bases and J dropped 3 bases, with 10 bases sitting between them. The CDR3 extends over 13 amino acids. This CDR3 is CASSRQFEETQYF. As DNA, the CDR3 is TGTGCCAGCAGTAGACAGTTCGAAGAGACCCAGTACTTC.

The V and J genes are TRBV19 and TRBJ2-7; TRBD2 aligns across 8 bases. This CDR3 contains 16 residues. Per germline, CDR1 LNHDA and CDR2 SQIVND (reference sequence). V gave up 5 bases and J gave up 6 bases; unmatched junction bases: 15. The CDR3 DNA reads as TGTGCCAGTAGTTCCTCCGCGGGACTAGAAGGCGGCGAGCAGTACTTC. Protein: CASSSSAGLEGGEQYF.

CDR3 loop: CASSLSLAGELFF. In DNA form, the CDR3 reads TGTGCCAGCAGCTTATCTCTGGCCGGGGAGCTGTTTTTT. This sequence joins TRBV7-6 and TRBJ2-2; no reliable D call. V dropped 2 bases and J dropped 6 bases, with 7 bases sitting between them. The CDR3 runs to 13 residues. Germline CDR1 is SGHVS and CDR2 is FNYEAQ.

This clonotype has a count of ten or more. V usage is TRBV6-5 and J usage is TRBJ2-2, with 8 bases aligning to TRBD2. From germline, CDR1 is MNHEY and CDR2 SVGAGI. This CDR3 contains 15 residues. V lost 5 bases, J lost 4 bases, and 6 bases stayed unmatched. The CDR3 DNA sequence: TGTGCCAGCAGTAGCGGGGGCGCGGGCACCGGGGAGCTGTTTTTT. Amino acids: CASSSGGAGTGELFF.

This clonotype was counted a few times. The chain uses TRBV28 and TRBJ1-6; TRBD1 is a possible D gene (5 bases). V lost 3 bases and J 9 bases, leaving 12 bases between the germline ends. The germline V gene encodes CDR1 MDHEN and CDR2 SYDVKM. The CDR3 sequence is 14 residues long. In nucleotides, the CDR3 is TGTGCCAGCAGTTTCGGTCAGGGCTTTTCACCCCTCCACTTT. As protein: CASSFGQGFSPLHF.